These 6 T cell receptor beta chains originate from one sample sequenced in a study of OX40 agonist ivuxolimab in advanced cancers. Library creation used the immunoSEQ multiplex PCR assay. TCRdb carries this immuneACCESS record with in-frame sequences only. Its versions omit some clonotypes, under half of them owing to an unresolved V gene in the studies checked, with the rest unexplained. In this sample the table shows 30,000 to 40,000 clones, about three quarters of which occur a single time. Around 12% of the sample rests with the top ten. The sample in question was CD4+ or CD8+ T cells sorted from blood, obtained in a trial of the OX40 agonist ivuxolimab. The receptor set was obtained from an adult with an advanced solid tumor such as melanoma, head and neck, liver or kidney cancer.

V usage is TRBV9 and J usage is TRBJ2-1, with 7 nucleotides matching TRBD1. The CDR3 runs to 15 residues. V lost 3 bases to trimming and J lost 0 bases; unmatched junction nucleotides: 3. Germline CDR1 is SGDLS and CDR2 is YYNGEE. The CDR3 nucleotides read TGTGCCAGCAGCGAGACAGGGTACTCCTACAATGAGCAGTTCTTC. It specifies CASSETGYSYNEQFF.

The V call is TRBV7-9, the J call TRBJ1-2; 7 positions match TRBD1. Germline CDR1 reads SEHNR; CDR2 reads FQNEAQ (reference sequence). J gave up 7 bases and V 6 bases, and 8 bases lay outside the gene matches. The CDR3 runs 13 residues. The CDR3 here is CASRVTGAVGYTF. Written as DNA, the CDR3 is TGTGCCAGCAGAGTTACAGGGGCGGTTGGCTACACCTTC.

This clone was seen a single time. The V gene is TRBV5-1, the J gene TRBJ2-3, with 11 bases aligning to TRBD2. The CDR3 totals 18 residues. Germline-derived CDR1 and CDR2 are SGHRS and YFSETQ. Trimming took 3 bases from V and 5 from J; bases not matched to a gene: 14. The CDR3 sequence: CASSSKTSGVIRGDTQYF. The DNA for the CDR3 is TGCGCCAGCAGCTCCAAGACTAGCGGGGTCATCCGTGGAGATACGCAGTATTTT.

This chain joins TRBV7-8 and TRBJ2-4; TRBD1 matches at 9 bases. J lost 4 bases, V lost 2 bases, and 3 bases had no gene match. The CDR3 sequence is 15 residues long. Germline V gives CDR1 SGHVS, CDR2 FQNEAQ. For the CDR3, the DNA is TGTGCCAGCAGCTTACGCGGACAGGGGAAAAACATTCAGTACTTC. Amino acid sequence: CASSLRGQGKNIQYF.

The rearrangement uses TRBV29-1 and TRBJ2-3; 7 bases agree with TRBD2. V was clipped by 0 bases and J by 4 bases; unmatched bases: 7. The germline V gene has CDR1 SQVTM and CDR2 ANQGSEA. The CDR3 has 15 residues. In DNA, the CDR3 is TGCAGCGTTGAAGATGGGCTAGCGGTATCAGATACGCAGTATTTT. Encoded protein: CSVEDGLAVSDTQYF.

This clone was recorded only once. The chain uses TRBV6-5 and TRBJ1-1, with D unresolved. Germline CDR1 and CDR2: MNHEY and SVGAGI. The CDR3 is 14 amino acids. Between the trimmed V and J ends, which lost 0 bases and 0 bases, there was a span of 5 bases. In DNA form, the CDR3 reads TGTGCCAGCAGTTACTCCGGAGTGAACACTGAAGCTTTCTTT. Residues: CASSYSGVNTEAFF.